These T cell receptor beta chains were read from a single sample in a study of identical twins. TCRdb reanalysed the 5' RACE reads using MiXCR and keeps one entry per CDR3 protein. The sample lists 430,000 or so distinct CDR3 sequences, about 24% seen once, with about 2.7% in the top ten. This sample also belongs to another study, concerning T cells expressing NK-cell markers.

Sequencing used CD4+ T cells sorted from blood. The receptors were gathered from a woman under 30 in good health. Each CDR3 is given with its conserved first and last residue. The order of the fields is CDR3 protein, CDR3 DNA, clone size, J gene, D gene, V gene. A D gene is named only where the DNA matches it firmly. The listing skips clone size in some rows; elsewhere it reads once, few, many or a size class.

CASSIGTSGTGELFF,TGTGCCAGCAGTATTGGGACTAGCGGAACCGGGGAGCTGTTTTTT,.,TRBJ2-2,TRBD2,TRBV6-1
CASGWTGGFVGELFF,TGTGCCAGCGGATGGACAGGGGGCTTCGTCGGGGAGCTGTTTTTT,.,TRBJ2-2,TRBD1,TRBV12-3/TRBV12-4
CANWDPGTGELFF,TGCGCCAACTGGGACCCCGGCACCGGGGAGCTGTTTTTT,few,TRBJ2-2,.,TRBV5-1
CASSTTGRNTEAFF,TGCGCCAGCAGCACTACAGGGAGGAACACTGAAGCTTTCTTT,.,TRBJ1-1,.,TRBV5-1
CASSSQGAPGNTIYF,TGCGCCAGCAGCTCACAGGGGGCGCCCGGAAACACCATATATTTT,.,TRBJ1-3,TRBD1,TRBV5-1
CASSLGGGESSGYTF,TGTGCCAGCAGTTTGGGAGGGGGGGAGTCTAGCGGCTACACCTTC,.,TRBJ1-2,.,TRBV12-3/TRBV12-4
CASSSDQNEQFF,TGTGCCAGCAGTTCGGACCAGAATGAGCAGTTCTTC,.,TRBJ2-1,.,TRBV12-3/TRBV12-4
CASSKLVRGLGGNTIYF,TGTGCCAGCAGTAAACTGGTCAGGGGGCTTGGAGGAAACACCATATATTTT,.,TRBJ1-3,TRBD1,TRBV12-3/TRBV12-4
CASSLSTGGRETQYF,TGTGCCAGCAGCTTGAGTACAGGGGGCAGGGAGACCCAGTACTTC,.,TRBJ2-5,TRBD1,TRBV5-6
CASSLQTPNGYTF,TGTGCCAGCAGTTTACAGACACCTAATGGCTACACCTTC,.,TRBJ1-2,.,TRBV12-3/TRBV12-4
CASSSPDRRIMYEQYF,TGTGCCAGCAGCTCCCCGGACAGGCGAATCATGTACGAGCAGTACTTC,.,TRBJ2-7,TRBD1,TRBV7-2
CASSSGGPYEQYF,TGTGCCAGCAGCTCGGGGGGCCCCTACGAGCAGTACTTC,.,TRBJ2-7,.,TRBV7-2
CSARGGLDTQYF,TGCAGTGCTAGGGGGGGTTTGGATACGCAGTATTTT,few,TRBJ2-3,.,TRBV20-1
CASSLAGTSGSSRYNEQFF,TGTGCCAGCAGCTTGGCCGGGACTAGCGGGAGCTCCCGCTACAATGAGCAGTTCTTC,.,TRBJ2-1,TRBD2,TRBV5-4
CAIKRGGYEQFF,TGTGCCATCAAACGGGGGGGCTATGAGCAGTTCTTC,.,TRBJ2-1,TRBD2,TRBV10-3
CSAALVAGELEQYF,TGCAGTGCTGCCTTGGTAGCGGGAGAACTCGAGCAGTACTTC,few,TRBJ2-7,TRBD2,TRBV20-1
CASSRRPSGHTDTQYF,TGTGCCAGCTCCCGTCGTCCATCAGGACACACAGATACGCAGTATTTT,.,TRBJ2-3,.,TRBV6-2/TRBV6-3
CSVVRRNYGYTF,TGCAGCGTTGTAAGACGGAACTATGGCTACACCTTC,.,TRBJ1-2,.,TRBV29-1
CASSTRINIIRGLYNEQFF,TGTGCCAGCAGCACCCGAATAAATATAATCAGGGGGCTCTACAATGAGCAGTTCTTC,.,TRBJ2-1,.,TRBV21-1
CASKQGANYGYTF,TGTGCCAGCAAACAGGGAGCTAACTATGGCTACACCTTC,many,TRBJ1-2,.,TRBV6-1
CAIRGQGANTGELFF,TGTGCCATCAGGGGACAGGGGGCCAACACCGGGGAGCTGTTTTTT,.,TRBJ2-2,TRBD1,TRBV10-3
CASLRDRFDNEQFF,TGTGCCAGTCTCCGGGACAGGTTCGACAATGAGCAGTTCTTC,few,TRBJ2-1,TRBD1,TRBV19
CSARGTSGGMVVEQFF,TGCAGTGCTAGGGGGACTAGCGGGGGAATGGTGGTTGAGCAGTTCTTC,.,TRBJ2-1,TRBD2,TRBV20-1
CASSSPGQGTADTQYF,TGCGCCAGCAGCTCACCGGGACAGGGTACCGCAGATACGCAGTATTTT,.,TRBJ2-3,TRBD1,TRBV5-1
CSALEWGSGGYTF,TGCAGTGCTCTAGAGTGGGGGTCGGGGGGCTACACCTTC,few,TRBJ1-2,.,TRBV20-1
CASGIAGAYEQYF,TGTGCCAGCGGTATAGCGGGTGCCTACGAGCAGTACTTC,.,TRBJ2-7,TRBD2,TRBV7-2
CASSLGFGVGSTDTQYF,TGCGCCAGCAGCTTGGGTTTCGGGGTCGGTAGCACAGATACGCAGTATTTT,.,TRBJ2-3,.,TRBV5-1
CSAPNLGGSDEQYF,TGCAGTGCTCCCAATTTGGGGGGTAGCGACGAGCAGTACTTC,few,TRBJ2-7,.,TRBV20-1
CASSLSGTEQFF,TGCGCCAGCAGCTTGTCGGGTACTGAGCAGTTCTTC,.,TRBJ2-1,.,TRBV5-1